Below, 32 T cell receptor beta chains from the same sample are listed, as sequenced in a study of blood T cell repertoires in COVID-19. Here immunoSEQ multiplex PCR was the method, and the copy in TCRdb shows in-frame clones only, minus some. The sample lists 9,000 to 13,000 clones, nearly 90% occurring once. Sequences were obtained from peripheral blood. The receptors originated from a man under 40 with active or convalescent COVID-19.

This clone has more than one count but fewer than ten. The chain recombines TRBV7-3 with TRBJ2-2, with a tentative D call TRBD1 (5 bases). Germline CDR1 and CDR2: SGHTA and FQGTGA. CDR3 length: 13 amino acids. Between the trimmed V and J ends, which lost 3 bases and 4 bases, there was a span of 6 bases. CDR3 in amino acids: CASSFQGTGELFF. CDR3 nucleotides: TGTGCCAGCAGCTTTCAGGGCACCGGGGAGCTGTTTTTT. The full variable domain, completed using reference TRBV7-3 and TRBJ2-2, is GAGVSQTPSNKVTEKGKYVELRCDPISGHTALYWYRQSLGQGPEFLIYFQGTGAADDSGLPNDRFFAVRPEGSVSTLKIQRTERGDSAVYLCASSFQGTGELFFGEGSRLTVL.

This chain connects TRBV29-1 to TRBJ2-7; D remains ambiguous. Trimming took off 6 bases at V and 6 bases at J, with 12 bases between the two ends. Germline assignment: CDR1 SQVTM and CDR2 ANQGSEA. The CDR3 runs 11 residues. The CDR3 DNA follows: TGCAGCGTCCAGTTTGGAGTCGAGCAGTACGTC. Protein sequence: CSVQFGVEQYV.

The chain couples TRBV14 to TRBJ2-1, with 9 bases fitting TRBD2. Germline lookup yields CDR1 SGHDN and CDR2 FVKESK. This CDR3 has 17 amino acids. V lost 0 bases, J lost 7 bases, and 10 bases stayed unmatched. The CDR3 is CASSQDFAGGLFNEQFF. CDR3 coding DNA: TGTGCCAGCAGCCAAGATTTTGCGGGGGGGTTGTTTAATGAGCAGTTCTTC.

CDR3 in DNA: TGTGCCAGCAGCGGACAGGGTAGGGGTAAGGGGTACGAGCAGTACTTC. Translated, it gives CASSGQGRGKGYEQYF. This chain links TRBV6-2 or TRBV6-3 with TRBJ2-7; TRBD1 aligns across 8 bases. CDR3 length equals 16 residues. The V gene end was trimmed by 6 bases and the J gene end by 4 bases; junction bases not matched to a gene: 14. Per the germline V gene, CDR1 is MNHEY and CDR2 is SVGEGT.

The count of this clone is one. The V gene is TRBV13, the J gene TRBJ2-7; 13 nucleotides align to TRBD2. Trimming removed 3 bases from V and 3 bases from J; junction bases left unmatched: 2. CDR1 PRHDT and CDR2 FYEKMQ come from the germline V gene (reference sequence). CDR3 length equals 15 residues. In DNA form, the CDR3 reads TGTGCCAGCAGCTTCCGGACTAGCGGGAGCTACGAGCAGTACTTC. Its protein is CASSFRTSGSYEQYF.

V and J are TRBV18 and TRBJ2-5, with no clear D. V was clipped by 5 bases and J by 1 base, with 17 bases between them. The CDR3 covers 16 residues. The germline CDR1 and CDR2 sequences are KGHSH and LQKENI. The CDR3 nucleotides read TGTGCCAGCTCAACTTCTGGCCAGGAAACCCAAGAGACCCAGTACTTC. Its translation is CASSTSGQETQETQYF.

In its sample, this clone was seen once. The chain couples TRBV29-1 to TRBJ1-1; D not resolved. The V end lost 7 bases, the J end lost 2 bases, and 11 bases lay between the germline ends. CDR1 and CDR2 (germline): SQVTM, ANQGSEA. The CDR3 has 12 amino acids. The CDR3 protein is CSAFAGNTEAFF. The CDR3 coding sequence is TGCAGCGCTTTTGCCGGTAACACTGAAGCTTTCTTT. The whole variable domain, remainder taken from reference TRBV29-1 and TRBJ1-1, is SAVISQKPSRDICQRGTSLTIQCQVDSQVTMMFWYRQQPGQSLTLIATANQGSEATYESGFVIDKFPISRPNLTFSTLTVSNMSPEDSSIYLCSAFAGNTEAFFGQGTRLTVV.

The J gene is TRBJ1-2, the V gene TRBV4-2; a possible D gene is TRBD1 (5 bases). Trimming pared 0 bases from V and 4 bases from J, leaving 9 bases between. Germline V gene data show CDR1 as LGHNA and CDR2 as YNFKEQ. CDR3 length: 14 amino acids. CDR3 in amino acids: CASSQDRESYGYTF. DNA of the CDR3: TGTGCCAGCAGCCAAGACAGGGAAAGCTATGGCTACACCTTC.

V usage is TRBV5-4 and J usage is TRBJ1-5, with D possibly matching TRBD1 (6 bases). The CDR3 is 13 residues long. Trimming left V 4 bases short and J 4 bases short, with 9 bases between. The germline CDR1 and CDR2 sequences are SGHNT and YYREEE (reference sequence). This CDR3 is CASSLDRNQPQHF. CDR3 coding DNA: TGTGCCAGCAGCCTCGACAGGAATCAGCCCCAGCATTTT.

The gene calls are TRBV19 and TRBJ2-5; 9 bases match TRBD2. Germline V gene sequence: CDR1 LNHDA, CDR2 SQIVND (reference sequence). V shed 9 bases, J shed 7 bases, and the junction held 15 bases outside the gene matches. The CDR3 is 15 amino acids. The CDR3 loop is CASSGSGGEPGTQYF. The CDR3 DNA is TGTGCCAGCAGCGGTAGCGGGGGAGAACCTGGGACCCAGTACTTC.

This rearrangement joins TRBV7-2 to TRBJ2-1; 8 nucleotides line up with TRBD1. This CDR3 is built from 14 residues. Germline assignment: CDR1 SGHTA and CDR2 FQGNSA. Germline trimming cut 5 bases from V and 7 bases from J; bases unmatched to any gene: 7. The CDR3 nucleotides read TGTGCCAGCAGCCCGTCGGGACAGGCGAATGAGCAGTTCTTC. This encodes CASSPSGQANEQFF.

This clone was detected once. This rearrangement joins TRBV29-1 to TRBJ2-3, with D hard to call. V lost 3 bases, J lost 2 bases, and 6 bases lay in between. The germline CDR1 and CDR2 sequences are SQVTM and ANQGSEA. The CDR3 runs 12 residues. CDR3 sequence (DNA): TGCAGCGTTGAGGCCTTCACAGATACGCAGTATTTT. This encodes CSVEAFTDTQYF.

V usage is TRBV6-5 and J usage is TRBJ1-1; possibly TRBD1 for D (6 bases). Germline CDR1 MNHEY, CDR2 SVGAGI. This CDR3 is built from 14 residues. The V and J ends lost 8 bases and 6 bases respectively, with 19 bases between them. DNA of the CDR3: TGTGCCAGCCAACGGGGGGCCGAGGGGGCTGAAGCTTTCTTT. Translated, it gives CASQRGAEGAEAFF.

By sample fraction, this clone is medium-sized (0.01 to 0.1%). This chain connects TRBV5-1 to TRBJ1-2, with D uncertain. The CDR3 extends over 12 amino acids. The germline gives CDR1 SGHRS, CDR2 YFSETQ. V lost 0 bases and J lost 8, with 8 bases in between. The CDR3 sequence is CASSLDGKGYTF. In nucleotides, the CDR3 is TGCGCCAGCAGCTTGGACGGGAAGGGCTACACCTTC.

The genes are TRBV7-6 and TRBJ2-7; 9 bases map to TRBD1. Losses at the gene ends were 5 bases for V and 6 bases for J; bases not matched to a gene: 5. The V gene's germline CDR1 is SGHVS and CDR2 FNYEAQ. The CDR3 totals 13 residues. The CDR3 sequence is CASSPGTGTEQYF. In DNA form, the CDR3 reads TGTGCCAGCAGCCCCGGGACAGGGACCGAGCAGTACTTC. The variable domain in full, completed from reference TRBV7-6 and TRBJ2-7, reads GAGVSQSPRYKVTKRGQDVALRCDPISGHVSLYWYRQALGQGPEFLTYFNYEAQQDKSGLPNDRFSAERPEGSISTLTIQRTEQRDSAMYRCASSPGTGTEQYFGPGTRLTVT.

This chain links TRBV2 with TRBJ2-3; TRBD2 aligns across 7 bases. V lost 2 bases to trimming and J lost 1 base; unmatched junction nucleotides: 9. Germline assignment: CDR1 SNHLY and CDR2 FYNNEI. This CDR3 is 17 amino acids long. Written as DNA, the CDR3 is TGTGCCAGCAGTGAAAGAGGGTCTGCGGGGGGCACAGATACGCAGTATTTT. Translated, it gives CASSERGSAGGTDTQYF. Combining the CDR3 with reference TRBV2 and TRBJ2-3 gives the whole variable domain EPEVTQTPSHQVTQMGQEVILRCVPISNHLYFYWYRQILGQKVEFLVSFYNNEISEKSEIFDDQFSVERPDGSNFTLKIRSTKLEDSAMYFCASSERGSAGGTDTQYFGPGTRLTVL.

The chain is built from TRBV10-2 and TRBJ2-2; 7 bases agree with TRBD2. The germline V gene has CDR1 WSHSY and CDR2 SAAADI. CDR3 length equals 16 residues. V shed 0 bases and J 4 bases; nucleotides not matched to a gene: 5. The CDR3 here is CASSESPGLSTGELFF. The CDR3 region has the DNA TGCGCCAGCAGTGAGTCGCCGGGACTATCCACCGGGGAGCTGTTTTTT.

In DNA form, the CDR3 reads TGTGCCAGCAGCACAGGTACACCAGGCTCAGACAATGAGCAGTTCTTC. Its protein product is CASSTGTPGSDNEQFF. The J gene is TRBJ2-1, the V gene TRBV7-7; tentative D call: TRBD1 (5 bases). Trimming took off 5 bases at V and 5 bases at J, with 19 bases between the two ends. This CDR3 is 16 amino acids long. Germline V CDR1 and CDR2: SSHAT, FNYEAQ (reference sequence).

The CDR3 protein is CSVEDGTGDHEQYF. The DNA for the CDR3 is TGCAGCGTTGAAGATGGGACAGGGGACCACGAGCAGTACTTC. The chain is built from TRBV29-1 and TRBJ2-7; 10 nucleotides agree with TRBD1. V lost 0 bases to trimming and J lost 5 bases; unmatched junction nucleotides: 4. This CDR3 is 14 amino acids long. CDR1 SQVTM and CDR2 ANQGSEA come from the germline V gene.

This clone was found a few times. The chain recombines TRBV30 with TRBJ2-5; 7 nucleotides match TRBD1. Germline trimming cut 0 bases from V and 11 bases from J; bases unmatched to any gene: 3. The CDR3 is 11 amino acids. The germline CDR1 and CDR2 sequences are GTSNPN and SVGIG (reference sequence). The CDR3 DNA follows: TGTGCCTGGAGTGTACAGGGGCGTCAGTACTTC. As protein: CAWSVQGRQYF. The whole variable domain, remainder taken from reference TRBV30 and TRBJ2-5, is SQTIHQWPATLVQPVGSPLSLECTVEGTSNPNLYWYRQAAGRGLQLLFYSVGIGQISSEVPQNLSASRPQDRQFILSSKKLLLSDSGFYLCAWSVQGRQYFGPGTRLLVL.

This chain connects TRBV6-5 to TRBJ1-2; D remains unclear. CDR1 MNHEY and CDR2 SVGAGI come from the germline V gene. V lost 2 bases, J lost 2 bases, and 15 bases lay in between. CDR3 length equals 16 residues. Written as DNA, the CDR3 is TGTGCCAGCAGTTACCGGGAAACCCCCGGAAACTATGGCTACACCTTC. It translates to CASSYRETPGNYGYTF.

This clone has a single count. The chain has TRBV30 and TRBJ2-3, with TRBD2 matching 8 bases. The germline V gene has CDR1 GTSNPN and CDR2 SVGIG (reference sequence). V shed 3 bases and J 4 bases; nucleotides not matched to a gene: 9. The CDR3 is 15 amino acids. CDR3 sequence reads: CAWSRRTSQADTQYF. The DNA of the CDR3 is TGTGCCTGGAGCCGAAGGACTAGCCAAGCAGATACGCAGTATTTT. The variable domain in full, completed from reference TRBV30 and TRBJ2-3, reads SQTIHQWPATLVQPVGSPLSLECTVEGTSNPNLYWYRQAAGRGLQLLFYSVGIGQISSEVPQNLSASRPQDRQFILSSKKLLLSDSGFYLCAWSRRTSQADTQYFGPGTRLTVL.

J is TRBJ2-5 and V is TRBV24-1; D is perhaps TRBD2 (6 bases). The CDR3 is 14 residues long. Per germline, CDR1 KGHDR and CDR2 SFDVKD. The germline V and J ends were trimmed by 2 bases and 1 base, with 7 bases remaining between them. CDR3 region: CATSDSGSQETQYF. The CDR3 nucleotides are TGTGCCACCAGTGATTCCGGGAGCCAAGAGACCCAGTACTTC.

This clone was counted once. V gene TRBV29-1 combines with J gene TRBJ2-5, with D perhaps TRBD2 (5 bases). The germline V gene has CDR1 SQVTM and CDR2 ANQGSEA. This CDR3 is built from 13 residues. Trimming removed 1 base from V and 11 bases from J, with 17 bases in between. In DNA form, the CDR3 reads TGCAGCGTTGAAGTCCGGGGTCTTCCCAGGCAGTACTTC. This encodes CSVEVRGLPRQYF.

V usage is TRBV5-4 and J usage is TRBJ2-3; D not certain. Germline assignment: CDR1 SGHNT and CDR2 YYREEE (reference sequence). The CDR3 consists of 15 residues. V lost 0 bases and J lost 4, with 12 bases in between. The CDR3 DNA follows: TGTGCCAGCAGCTTGGCGGCAGTCGGGTCAGATACGCAGTATTTT. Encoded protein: CASSLAAVGSDTQYF.

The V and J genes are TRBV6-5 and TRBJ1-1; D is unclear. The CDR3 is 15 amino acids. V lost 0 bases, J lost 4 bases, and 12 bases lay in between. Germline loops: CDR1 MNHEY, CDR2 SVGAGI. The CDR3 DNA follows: TGTGCCAGCAGTTACTCGTCACTGGCGGGCACTGAAGCTTTCTTT. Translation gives CASSYSSLAGTEAFF.

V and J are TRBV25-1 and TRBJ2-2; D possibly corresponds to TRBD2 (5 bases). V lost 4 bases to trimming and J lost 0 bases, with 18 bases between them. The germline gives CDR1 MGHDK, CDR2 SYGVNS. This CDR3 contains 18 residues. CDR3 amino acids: CASSAEADWEANTGELFF. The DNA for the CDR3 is TGTGCCAGCAGTGCCGAGGCGGACTGGGAAGCGAACACCGGGGAGCTGTTTTTT.

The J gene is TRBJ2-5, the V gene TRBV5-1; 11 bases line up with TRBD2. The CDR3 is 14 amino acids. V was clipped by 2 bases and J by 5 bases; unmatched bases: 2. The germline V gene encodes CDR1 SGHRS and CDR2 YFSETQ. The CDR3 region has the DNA TGCGCCAGCAGCTTTAGCGGGGGGGCGGAGACCCAGTACTTC. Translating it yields CASSFSGGAETQYF.

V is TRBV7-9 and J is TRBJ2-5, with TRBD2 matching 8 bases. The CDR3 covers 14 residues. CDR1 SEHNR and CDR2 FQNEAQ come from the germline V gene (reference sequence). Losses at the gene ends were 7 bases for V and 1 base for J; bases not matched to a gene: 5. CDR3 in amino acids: CASTSAGGQETQYF. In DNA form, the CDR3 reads TGTGCCAGCACCTCGGCGGGGGGCCAAGAGACCCAGTACTTC.

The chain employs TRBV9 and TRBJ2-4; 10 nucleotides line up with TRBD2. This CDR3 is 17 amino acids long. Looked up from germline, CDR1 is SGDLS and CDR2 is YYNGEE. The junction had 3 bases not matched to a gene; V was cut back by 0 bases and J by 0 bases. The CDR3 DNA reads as TGTGCCAGCAGCGTAGGACTAGCGGGCCAAGCCAAAAACATTCAGTACTTC. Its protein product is CASSVGLAGQAKNIQYF.

CDR3 in amino acids: CASSWGQGVYYGYTF. DNA for the CDR3: TGTGCCAGCAGCTGGGGACAGGGGGTTTACTATGGCTACACCTTC. The chain has TRBV5-5 and TRBJ1-2; TRBD1 matches at 11 bases. Germline CDR1 is SGHKS and CDR2 is YYEKEE (reference sequence). Germline trimming cut 3 bases from V and 3 bases from J; bases unmatched to any gene: 4. CDR3 size: 15 residues.

The CDR3, as DNA: TGTGCCAGCAGTCTAGCGGGGGGGCCGCAAAATGAGCAGTTCTTC. As protein: CASSLAGGPQNEQFF. V usage is TRBV6-5 and J usage is TRBJ2-1; 12 nucleotides agree with TRBD2. The germline V gene encodes CDR1 MNHEY and CDR2 SVGAGI. The CDR3 runs to 15 residues. V dropped 5 bases and J dropped 7; count of bases not matched to a gene: 6.